A single sample gave rise to the 10 T cell receptor beta chains below, sequenced in a study of blood T cell repertoires in COVID-19. Sequenced by immunoSEQ multiplex PCR; TCRdb stores in-frame clones only, minus some. The sample has 240,000 or so clones; approximately 85% are singletons. The sequenced sample consisted of peripheral blood. The source is a woman in her 30s with acute or convalescent COVID-19.

The table lists this clone with a count of one. Written as DNA, the CDR3 is TGTGCCTGGAGTGTACCTCGGGGCAATCAGCCCCAGCATTTT. Protein: CAWSVPRGNQPQHF. The chain couples TRBV30 to TRBJ1-5; no firm D call. CDR1 is GTSNPN, CDR2 SVGIG, per germline (reference sequence). The CDR3 is made up of 14 amino acids. The V gene lost 0 bases and the J gene lost 2 bases, with 8 bases spanning the gap. The full variable domain, in which reference TRBV30 and TRBJ1-5 provide the parts outside the CDR3, is SQTIHQWPATLVQPVGSPLSLECTVEGTSNPNLYWYRQAAGRGLQLLFYSVGIGQISSEVPQNLSASRPQDRQFILSSKKLLLSDSGFYLCAWSVPRGNQPQHFGDGTRLSIL.

V usage is TRBV27 and J usage is TRBJ2-7, with 7 bases identical to TRBD1. The germline CDR1 and CDR2 sequences are MNHEY and SMNVEV (reference sequence). This CDR3 has 15 residues. V dropped 2 bases and J dropped 3; count of bases not matched to a gene: 7. DNA of the CDR3: TGTGCCAGCAGTTTAATAGGGGACAGAGGCTACGAGCAGTACTTC. Residues: CASSLIGDRGYEQYF.

The genes are TRBV11-2 and TRBJ2-7, with 10 nucleotides matching TRBD1. The CDR3 consists of 14 residues. Germline CDR1 is SGHAT and CDR2 is FQNNGV. With V trimmed by 5 bases and J by 3 bases, 4 bases remained unmatched. CDR3 amino acids: CASSLRTGGYEQYF. The DNA for the CDR3 is TGTGCCAGCAGCCTAAGGACAGGGGGCTACGAGCAGTACTTC.

The chain recombines TRBV5-1 with TRBJ2-1; the match to TRBD2 covers 12 bases. V trimming: 0 bases; J trimming: 4 bases; junction bases outside the gene matches: 2. This CDR3 region has 16 residues. The germline V gene encodes CDR1 SGHRS and CDR2 YFSETQ. CDR3 region: CASSLGLAGAYNEQFF. CDR3 sequence (DNA): TGCGCCAGCAGCTTGGGACTAGCGGGAGCTTACAATGAGCAGTTCTTC.

The genes are TRBV19 and TRBJ1-1; 7 nucleotides align to TRBD1. With V trimmed by 10 bases and J by 7 bases, 12 bases remained unmatched. The CDR3 consists of 13 residues. CDR1 is LNHDA, CDR2 SQIVND, per germline (reference sequence). DNA for the CDR3: TGTGCCACCCGCCCCTCCGGGACAGTTGAAGCTTTCTTT. Translating it yields CATRPSGTVEAFF.

The rearrangement joins TRBV4-3 to TRBJ1-6; 8 positions match TRBD1. CDR1 is LGHNA, CDR2 YSLEER, per germline. With V trimmed by 0 bases and J by 14 bases, 12 bases remained unmatched. The CDR3 totals 16 residues. The CDR3 is CASSQDRTGPWVTLHF. Written as DNA, the CDR3 is TGCGCCAGCAGCCAAGATAGGACAGGGCCATGGGTCACCCTCCACTTT.

CDR3 nucleotide sequence: TGTGCCAGCAGCCCCGGGACGGAGGGCCAGCCCCAGCATTTT. This codes for CASSPGTEGQPQHF. The genes are TRBV7-2 and TRBJ1-5, with D perhaps matching TRBD1 (5 bases). This CDR3 is built from 14 residues. V lost 5 bases to trimming and J lost 7 bases, with 15 bases between them. Germline CDR1 is SGHTA and CDR2 is FQGNSA.

The V and J genes are TRBV6-5 and TRBJ2-3; no firm D call. This CDR3 is 14 amino acids long. Per the germline V gene, CDR1 is MNHEY and CDR2 is SVGAGI. Trimming removed 0 bases at V and 6 bases at J, with 10 bases between. The CDR3 sequence is CASSYSSPRDTQYF. CDR3 DNA sequence: TGTGCCAGCAGTTACTCGAGCCCTCGGGATACGCAGTATTTT.

The V gene is TRBV5-1, the J gene TRBJ2-2; D not certain. The ends were cut back, 2 bases at V and 2 bases at J, with 10 bases in the middle. Germline CDR1 is SGHRS and CDR2 is YFSETQ. CDR3 length equals 15 residues. Written as DNA, the CDR3 is TGCGCCAGCAGCTTAATCGTCAGAAACACCGGGGAGCTGTTTTTT. This gives the protein CASSLIVRNTGELFF. Looking up the rest from reference TRBV5-1 and TRBJ2-2 gives the full variable domain: KAGVTQTPRYLIKTRGQQVTLSCSPISGHRSVSWYQQTPGQGLQFLFEYFSETQRNKGNFPGRFSGRQFSNSRSEMNVSTLELGDSALYLCASSLIVRNTGELFFGEGSRLTVL.

V usage is TRBV19 and J usage is TRBJ2-7; TRBD2 matches 8 bases. CDR1 is LNHDA and CDR2 is SQIVND in the germline V gene (reference sequence). This CDR3 has 16 amino acids. V shed 5 bases and J 4 bases; nucleotides not matched to a gene: 13. The CDR3 sequence: CASSPELAATLYEQYF. Written as DNA, the CDR3 is TGTGCCAGTAGTCCGGAACTAGCGGCTACGCTTTACGAGCAGTACTTC.